This T cell receptor (beta chain) appears in the sequencing data of a study of shared clonotypes between healthy human individuals. Study as a whole: Donors were a couple of women and a few men aged 18 to 49.

The table came from immunoSEQ multiplex PCR; TCRdb's copy has only in-frame clones and leaves some out. The sample includes hundreds of thousands of clones, more than 75% of them seen just once. V shed 1 base and J 1 base; nucleotides not matched to a gene: 2. From germline, CDR1 is LGHNA and CDR2 YNFKEQ. This CDR3 region has 15 residues. This receptor was identified in a woman aged 40 to 50 in good health. Some clones in this sample may be carry-over from other donors' samples. This sequence joins TRBV4-2 and TRBJ2-3; 7 nucleotides match TRBD2. The sequenced sample was PBMCs. The CDR3 sequence: CASSQVGGGTDTQYF. The CDR3 bases are TGTGCCAGCAGCCAAGTGGGGGGGGGCACAGATACGCAGTATTTT.